Listed below are T cell receptor beta chains from one sample, sequenced in a study of CD8+CD57+ T cells in acquired aplastic anemia. TCRdb reprocessed the reads via MiXCR and lists one record per CDR3 protein. The profile covers 100,000 to 150,000 distinct CDR3 sequences, with 58% appearing a single time and 25% to 35% taken by the ten largest. Material for sequencing was sorted CD4+, CD8+, or CD8+CD57+ T cells (not recorded which) from PBMCs. These receptors originate from a human donor with aplastic anemia. Each CDR3 is given with its conserved first and last residue. A D gene is named only where the DNA matches it firmly. The size field is filled for only some rows; it gives once, few, many or a size class.

d_gene | abundance | j_gene | v_gene | CDR3aa | CDR3nt
TRBD1 | . | TRBJ1-1 | TRBV5-1 | CASSLVSGGFTTEAFF | TGCGCCAGCAGCTTAGTGTCAGGGGGCTTTACGACTGAAGCTTTCTTT
. | . | TRBJ2-7 | TRBV10-3 | CAISPIGYAYEQYF | TGTGCCATCAGTCCAATCGGCTACGCCTACGAGCAGTACTTC
TRBD1 | many | TRBJ1-1 | TRBV7-9 | CASSLAGTGTKTEAFF | TGTGCCAGCAGCTTAGCGGGGACAGGGACGAAAACTGAAGCTTTCTTT
TRBD2 | . | TRBJ2-1 | TRBV2 | CASSDRTSGNEQFF | TGTGCCAGCAGTGATAGGACTAGCGGAAATGAGCAGTTCTTC
. | many | TRBJ2-2 | TRBV29-1 | CSVYTGELFF | TGCAGCGTTTATACCGGGGAGCTGTTTTTT
TRBD1 | . | TRBJ1-2 | TRBV29-1 | CSVPGTDPHGYTF | TGCAGCGTTCCCGGGACAGATCCTCATGGCTACACCTTC
TRBD1 | . | TRBJ1-2 | TRBV7-9 | CASSPGTGDILNTF | TGTGCCAGCAGCCCAGGGACAGGGGATATTCTTAACACCTTC
TRBD1 | . | TRBJ2-1 | TRBV25-1 | CASSDPRQGNYNEQFF | TGTGCCAGCAGTGACCCCCGACAGGGGAACTACAATGAGCAGTTCTTC
. | . | TRBJ2-5 | TRBV7-2 | CASSFLTQETQYF | TGTGCCAGCAGCTTCCTGACCCAAGAGACCCAGTACTTC
. | . | TRBJ1-5 | TRBV20-1 | CSAGDNNQPQHF | TGCAGTGCTGGAGATAACAATCAGCCCCAGCATTTT
. | . | TRBJ2-1 | TRBV20-1 | CSARSETSEQFF | TGCAGTGCTAGATCTGAAACGAGTGAGCAGTTCTTC
. | many | TRBJ1-2 | TRBV5-5 | CASSLHYYGEDYGYTF | TGTGCCAGCAGCTTGCATTATTACGGGGAGGACTATGGCTACACCTTC
TRBD1 | many | TRBJ1-1 | TRBV19 | CAGQGENEAFF | TGTGCCGGACAGGGGGAGAATGAAGCTTTCTTT
TRBD1 | many | TRBJ2-7 | TRBV13 | CASSWGTGAGEQYF | TGTGCCAGCAGCTGGGGGACAGGTGCCGGCGAGCAGTACTTC
TRBD1 | few | TRBJ2-2 | TRBV25-1 | CASSDPGQGATGELFF | TGTGCCAGCAGTGATCCGGGACAGGGGGCCACCGGGGAGCTGTTTTTT
. | . | TRBJ2-1 | TRBV19 | CASRGLREPQFF | TGTGCCAGTAGGGGGTTAAGGGAGCCGCAGTTCTTC
. | many | TRBJ2-1 | TRBV19 | CASSMSSNGYNEQFF | TGTGCCAGTAGTATGAGCAGCAATGGGTACAATGAGCAGTTCTTC
. | many | TRBJ1-1 | TRBV19 | CASSVSLRRRTEAFF | TGTGCCAGTAGTGTGTCCCTTCGGCGGAGGACTGAAGCTTTCTTT
TRBD1 | . | TRBJ1-4 | TRBV15 | CATSPRTGTNEKLFF | TGTGCCACCAGCCCCCGGACAGGGACTAATGAAAAACTGTTTTTT
. | . | TRBJ1-3 | TRBV10-3 | CAISSFDDSGNTIYF | TGTGCCATCAGTTCCTTCGATGACTCTGGAAACACCATATATTTT
. | few | TRBJ2-7 | TRBV19 | CASKQGSSYEQYF | TGTGCCAGTAAGCAGGGGAGCTCCTACGAGCAGTACTTC
. | . | TRBJ1-2 | TRBV20-1 | CSATGGDYGYTF | TGCAGTGCTACGGGCGGAGACTATGGCTACACCTTC
. | . | TRBJ1-2 | TRBV29-1 | CSVVRMGNYGYTF | TGCAGCGTTGTTAGGATGGGGAACTATGGCTACACCTTC
. | . | TRBJ2-7 | TRBV7-9 | CASSKSSGEQYF | TGTGCCAGCAGCAAATCATCCGGCGAGCAGTACTTC
TRBD2 | many | TRBJ2-1 | TRBV6-1 | CASILTGGGTDEQFF | TGTGCCAGCATCCTAACGGGCGGGGGGACGGATGAGCAGTTCTTC
. | once | TRBJ2-7 | TRBV5-5 | CASSLSSGWTYEQYF | TGTGCCAGCAGCTTATCGTCGGGGTGGACCTACGAGCAGTACTTC
. | . | TRBJ1-5 | TRBV2 | CASNQGRNQPQHF | TGTGCCAGCAACCAGGGTCGGAATCAGCCCCAGCATTTT
TRBD1 | . | TRBJ1-2 | TRBV29-1 | CSVEGGGQGDYGYTF | TGCAGCGTTGAAGGGGGAGGACAGGGAGACTATGGCTACACCTTC
. | once | TRBJ2-1 | TRBV2 | CASSEEGIEQFF | TGTGCCAGCAGTGAAGAAGGAATTGAGCAGTTCTTC
. | . | TRBJ1-2 | TRBV5-4 | CASSTDGNYGYTF | TGTGCCAGCAGCACGGACGGGAACTATGGCTACACCTTC
. | few | TRBJ1-6 | TRBV11-1 | CASSLILDTSSSYNSPLHF | TGTGCCAGCAGCTTAATTCTTGACACTTCTAGCTCCTATAATTCACCCCTCCACTTT
TRBD2 | . | TRBJ2-5 | TRBV12-3/TRBV12-4 | CASSRGGRGEQYF | TGTGCCAGCAGTCGGGGGGGGCGAGGTGAGCAGTACTTC
. | many | TRBJ2-7 | TRBV29-1 | CSVRAPGTGFTSYEQYF | TGCAGCGTTCGGGCCCCCGGGACCGGATTTACCTCCTACGAGCAGTACTTC
. | once | TRBJ2-5 | TRBV20-1 | CSGWLWGIETQYF | TGCAGTGGCTGGTTGTGGGGGATCGAGACCCAGTACTTC
. | few | TRBJ1-1 | TRBV7-8 | CASSLGTNTESFF | TGTGCCAGCAGCTTAGGGACGAACACTGAATCTTTCTTT
. | many | TRBJ1-1 | TRBV20-1 | CSARRGQPEAFF | TGCAGTGCTAGACGAGGACAGCCTGAAGCTTTCTTT
. | . | TRBJ1-1 | TRBV7-9 | CASSSGRHTEAFF | TGTGCCAGCAGCTCGGGACGGCACACTGAAGCTTTCTTT
TRBD2 | . | TRBJ2-2 | TRBV12-3/TRBV12-4 | CASSLAGVTGELFF | TGTGCCAGCAGTTTGGCGGGGGTCACCGGGGAGCTGTTTTTT
. | . | TRBJ2-7 | TRBV20-1 | CSARGVNVEQYF | TGCAGTGCTAGAGGGGTAAATGTGGAGCAGTACTTC
TRBD2 | . | TRBJ2-7 | TRBV24-1 | CATSLAGGQGEQYF | TGTGCCACTAGTCTAGCGGGAGGTCAGGGGGAGCAGTACTTC
TRBD1 | . | TRBJ2-7 | TRBV5-1 | CASSPLALTGFSYEQYF | TGCGCCAGCAGCCCCCTAGCCCTGACAGGGTTCTCCTACGAGCAGTACTTC
. | once | TRBJ1-2 | TRBV20-1 | CSALVPGNYGYTF | TGCAGTGCCCTGGTTCCGGGGAACTATGGCTACACCTTC
. | . | TRBJ2-5 | TRBV7-2 | CASSLYRETQYF | TGTGCCAGCAGCCTCTACCGAGAGACCCAGTACTTC
TRBD1 | few | TRBJ2-2 | TRBV24-1 | CATTDRRTTGELFF | TGTGCCACCACGGACAGGAGAACCACCGGGGAGCTGTTTTTT
. | . | TRBJ1-1 | TRBV20-1 | CRQPSGTEAFF | TGCAGACAGCCTTCGGGGACTGAAGCTTTCTTT
. | . | TRBJ2-7 | TRBV20-1 | CSASSSSSAPDRDF | TGCAGTGCCAGCAGCTCCTCCTCGGCACCTGACCGGGACTTC
. | . | TRBJ2-1 | TRBV7-6 | CASSSSSINEQFF | TGTGCCAGCAGCTCCTCTTCTATCAATGAGCAGTTCTTC
. | . | TRBJ1-1 | TRBV19 | CATQAGARGVKAFF | TGTGCCACTCAAGCAGGGGCCCGGGGAGTAAAAGCTTTCTTT
. | . | TRBJ2-5 | TRBV20-1 | CSAPSEITRGETQYF | TGCAGTGCCCCCTCGGAGATCACACGGGGGGAGACCCAGTACTTC
TRBD1 | . | TRBJ2-7 | TRBV20-1 | CSASSRTGNEQYF | TGCAGTGCCAGTAGTAGGACAGGGAACGAGCAGTACTTC
TRBD2 | . | TRBJ2-7 | TRBV2 | CASSWGTNYEQYF | TGTGCCAGCAGCTGGGGGACTAACTACGAGCAGTACTTC
. | many | TRBJ2-7 | TRBV9 | CASSVGGGGVGLEQYF | TGTGCCAGCAGCGTAGGAGGGGGAGGGGTCGGGCTCGAGCAGTACTTC
. | . | TRBJ2-6 | TRBV24-1 | CATSDYRVGRDFSGANVLTF | TGTGCCACCAGTGATTACAGGGTCGGACGGGACTTTTCTGGGGCCAACGTCCTGACTTTC
. | . | TRBJ1-6 | TRBV7-3 | CASSLAETNSPLHF | TGTGCCAGCAGTCTGGCAGAAACTAATTCACCCCTCCACTTT
TRBD1 | . | TRBJ2-5 | TRBV24-1 | CATSVRTGVSTQETQYF | TGTGCCACCAGTGTCCGGACAGGGGTCTCGACCCAAGAGACCCAGTACTTC
TRBD2 | many | TRBJ2-7 | TRBV13 | CASSLQRDYEQYF | TGTGCCAGCAGCCTCCAGCGGGACTACGAGCAGTACTTC
TRBD1 | . | TRBJ1-5 | TRBV7-9 | CASSRGTVNQPQHF | TGTGCCAGCAGCCGTGGGACAGTCAATCAGCCCCAGCATTTT
TRBD2 | . | TRBJ2-3 | TRBV5-1 | CASSPTSGSADTQYF | TGCGCCAGCAGCCCCACTAGCGGGAGCGCAGATACGCAGTATTTT
TRBD2 | . | TRBJ2-7 | TRBV20-1 | CSAKTSGVVYEQYF | TGCAGTGCAAAGACTAGCGGGGTTGTCTACGAGCAGTACTTC
TRBD2 | . | TRBJ2-7 | TRBV14 | CASSSSGTSGNYEQYF | TGTGCCAGCAGTTCCTCCGGGACTAGCGGTAACTACGAGCAGTACTTC